Sequencing of this T cell receptor beta chain was carried out in a study of T cell changes during pregnancy in multiple sclerosis. This CDR3 contains 17 residues. TCRdb keeps only in-frame clones here, not all; method: immunoSEQ multiplex PCR. The sample holds about 59,000 clones, around 90% seen once. The clonotype was recovered from a female donor with multiple sclerosis, enrolled in a pregnancy study. The V gene is TRBV21-1, the J gene TRBJ1-1; whether TRBD1, the table's D call, matches the DNA was not checked. TRBV21-1 is an annotated pseudogene. The sequenced sample was peripheral blood, obtained in the second trimester of pregnancy. CDR3 coding DNA: TGTGCCAGCAGCCAGGATGCGTACAGGGGAAGTCAAACTGAAGCTTTCTTT. Its translation: CASSQDAYRGSQTEAFF.